The rows below give T cell receptor beta chains drawn from one sample of a study of response to subunit inactivated influenza vaccine. TCRdb re-analysed the RT-PCR reads in MiXCR, keeping a single row per CDR3 protein. The sample lists about 190,000 distinct CDR3 sequences, 14% occurring once. The source material was CD8+ T cells sorted from PBMCs, sampled around 5 days after vaccination. The receptors shown here come from a man aged 50 or older who received an inactivated influenza vaccine. Each CDR3 is given with its conserved first and last residue. The D gene is left open where the match is weak. Clone size, where shown, is once, few, many, or a class for clones that have expanded.

J,size,D,V,CDR3,DNA
TRBJ2-3,few,TRBD2,TRBV7-9,CASSLDRTSSDTQYF,TGTGCCAGCAGCTTAGATCGGACTAGTTCGGATACGCAGTATTTT
TRBJ2-5,NA,NA,TRBV10-2,CASRTGHQETQYF,TGCGCCAGCAGGACCGGACATCAAGAGACCCAGTACTTC
TRBJ2-1,few,NA,TRBV30,CAWSYYNEQFF,TGTGCCTGGAGTTACTACAATGAGCAGTTCTTC
TRBJ2-5,NA,NA,TRBV6-2/TRBV6-3,CASSYLDIREETQYF,TGTGCCAGCAGTTACTTGGACATTAGAGAAGAGACCCAGTACTTC
TRBJ2-3,NA,TRBD2,TRBV7-3,CASSPRLPGGPADTQYF,TGTGCCAGCAGCCCCCGTTTGCCGGGAGGGCCTGCAGATACGCAGTATTTT
TRBJ2-3,few,NA,TRBV4-3,CASSQDPGVGDTQYF,TGCGCCAGCAGCCAAGATCCGGGAGTAGGTGATACGCAGTATTTT
TRBJ2-3,few,TRBD2,TRBV7-8,CASSFQGTSGNTDTQYF,TGTGCCAGCAGTTTCCAAGGGACTAGCGGGAACACAGATACGCAGTATTTT
TRBJ2-1,few,TRBD2,TRBV6-2/TRBV6-3,CASSYSPGLAGVEQFF,TGTGCCAGCAGTTACTCCCCGGGACTAGCGGGAGTTGAGCAGTTCTTC
TRBJ2-1,NA,NA,TRBV7-9,CASSQVLALNEQFF,TGTGCCAGCAGCCAGGTGCTAGCTCTCAATGAGCAGTTCTTC
TRBJ2-5,few,NA,TRBV10-2,CASRRDSHQETQYF,TGCGCCAGCAGGCGCGACAGTCACCAAGAGACCCAGTACTTC
TRBJ2-6,NA,NA,TRBV7-9,CASSLTFSRPGANVLTF,TGTGCCAGCAGCTTAACTTTTAGTAGGCCTGGGGCCAACGTCCTGACTTTC
TRBJ2-2,few,NA,TRBV9,CASSVRAGELFF,TGTGCCAGCAGCGTAAGGGCCGGGGAGCTGTTTTTT
TRBJ2-1,few,TRBD2,TRBV7-2,CASSSTSGRPYEQFF,TGTGCCAGCAGCTCCACTAGCGGGAGGCCTTATGAGCAGTTCTTC
TRBJ2-3,few,TRBD2,TRBV6-5,CASSYLASGGDTDTQYF,TGTGCCAGCAGTTACTTGGCTAGCGGGGGGGATACAGATACGCAGTATTTT
TRBJ2-7,NA,NA,TRBV6-6,CASSYSNPSEQYF,TGTGCCAGCAGTTACTCGAACCCCTCCGAGCAGTACTTC
TRBJ2-1,few,NA,TRBV7-9,CASSIGTGSSYNEQFF,TGTGCCAGCAGCATAGGTACCGGGAGCTCCTACAATGAGCAGTTCTTC
TRBJ2-3,few,NA,TRBV29-1,CSVEWRAEVTDTQYF,TGCAGCGTTGAATGGCGAGCGGAAGTAACAGATACGCAGTATTTT
TRBJ2-7,NA,TRBD2,TRBV10-3,CAISESGREGYEQYF,TGTGCCATCAGTGAGTCGGGGCGGGAGGGTTACGAGCAGTACTTC
TRBJ1-3,few,TRBD1,TRBV20-1,CSARQGTGNTIYF,TGCAGTGCGAGACAGGGAACTGGAAACACCATATATTTT
TRBJ2-1,NA,TRBD2,TRBV20-1,CCATAPAGDIYNEQFF,TGCTGTGCTACGGCCCCAGCGGGGGACATCTACAATGAGCAGTTCTTC
TRBJ1-1,few,NA,TRBV11-1,CASSMTPLNTEAFF,TGTGCCAGCAGTATGACCCCTTTGAACACTGAAGCTTTCTTT
TRBJ2-1,few,NA,TRBV4-3,CASSPPMAVNEQFF,TGCGCCAGCAGCCCACCCATGGCCGTAAATGAGCAGTTCTTC
TRBJ1-1,NA,NA,TRBV10-3,CAISGRGGGNTEAFF,TGTGCCATCAGCGGACGCGGGGGGGGGAACACTGAAGCTTTCTTT
TRBJ1-2,few,NA,TRBV7-9,CASSLLIYYGYTF,TGTGCCAGCAGCTTGCTAATTTACTATGGCTACACCTTC
TRBJ2-1,few,NA,TRBV14,CASSPLTHQYRIFSYNEQFF,TGTGCCAGCAGCCCCTTAACGCACCAGTACAGGATTTTTTCCTACAATGAGCAGTTCTTC
TRBJ2-7,NA,NA,TRBV6-5,CASASLGYEQYF,TGTGCCAGCGCGTCCCTCGGCTACGAGCAGTACTTC
TRBJ2-1,NA,TRBD2,TRBV6-2/TRBV6-3,CASSPGTIGNEQFF,TGTGCCAGCAGCCCTGGGACTATTGGCAATGAGCAGTTCTTC